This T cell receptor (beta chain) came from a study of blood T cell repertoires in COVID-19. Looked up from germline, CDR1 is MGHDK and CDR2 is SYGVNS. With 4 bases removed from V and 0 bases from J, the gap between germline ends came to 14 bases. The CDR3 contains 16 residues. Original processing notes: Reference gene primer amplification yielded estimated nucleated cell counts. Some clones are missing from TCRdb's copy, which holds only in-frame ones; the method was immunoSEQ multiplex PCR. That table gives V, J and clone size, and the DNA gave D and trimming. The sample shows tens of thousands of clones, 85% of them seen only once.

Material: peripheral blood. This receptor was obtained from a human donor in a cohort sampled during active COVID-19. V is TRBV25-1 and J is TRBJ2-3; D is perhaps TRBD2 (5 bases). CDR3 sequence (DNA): TGTGCCAGCAGTGCTTCTGTAGCGTCCAGCACAGATACGCAGTATTTT. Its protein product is CASSASVASSTDTQYF.